These 30 T cell receptor beta chains share one sample of origin, sequenced in a study of control samples from healthy donors and cancer patients. Profiling relied on immunoSEQ multiplex PCR, and the TCRdb table lists in-frame clones only, not all of them. This sample has 350,000 to 450,000 clones, with about 93% found just once. The sample consisted of PBMCs. The receptors were sampled from a man aged 35 to 55 with head and neck cancer.

The chain carries TRBV12-5 and TRBJ2-1; D ambiguous. The CDR3 length is 13 residues. Deletions cut 4 bases from V and 0 bases from J, with 4 bases between. Germline CDR1 reads LGHNT; CDR2 reads FRNRAP. This chain's CDR3 is CASGSASYNEQFF. Written as DNA, the CDR3 is TGTGCTAGTGGTTCCGCCTCCTACAATGAGCAGTTCTTC.

The CDR3 sequence: CASSFWGFNSPLHF. CDR3 in DNA: TGTGCCAGCAGCTTTTGGGGGTTTAATTCACCCCTCCACTTT. The chain has TRBV7-2 and TRBJ1-6; TRBD1 might be the D (5 bases). Germline V CDR1 and CDR2: SGHTA, FQGNSA. The CDR3 has 14 residues. Trimming pared 3 bases from V and 6 bases from J, leaving 9 bases between.

CDR3 loop: CASSYSARGVYEQYF. In DNA form, the CDR3 reads TGTGCCAGCAGTTACTCGGCTAGGGGTGTCTACGAGCAGTACTTC. V gene TRBV6-5 combines with J gene TRBJ2-7, with D perhaps TRBD1 (5 bases). The CDR3 length is 15 residues. CDR1 is MNHEY and CDR2 is SVGAGI in the germline V gene. V lost 0 bases and J lost 3, with 12 bases in between.

V is TRBV5-1 and J is TRBJ1-1; D remains unclear. Germline V gives CDR1 SGHRS, CDR2 YFSETQ. This CDR3 comprises 14 residues. Trimming removed 1 base at V and 5 bases at J, with 12 bases between. CDR3 protein: CASSLTSKGTEAFF. The CDR3 DNA follows: TGCGCCAGCAGCTTGACATCGAAAGGGACTGAAGCTTTCTTT. The full variable domain, with the rest looked up from reference TRBV5-1 and TRBJ1-1, is KAGVTQTPRYLIKTRGQQVTLSCSPISGHRSVSWYQQTPGQGLQFLFEYFSETQRNKGNFPGRFSGRQFSNSRSEMNVSTLELGDSALYLCASSLTSKGTEAFFGQGTRLTVV.

This sequence joins TRBV19 and TRBJ1-1, with 7 bases matching TRBD1. The V gene's germline CDR1 is LNHDA and CDR2 SQIVND (reference sequence). The CDR3 totals 19 residues. J lost 1 base, V lost 8 bases, and 22 bases had no gene match. The CDR3 region has the DNA TGTGCCAGTTTAGGGGGCCGAGCGGGAAGGGGGCCTCCGAACACTGAAGCTTTCTTT. It codes for CASLGGRAGRGPPNTEAFF.

The chain links TRBV11-3 to TRBJ2-3, with 8 bases that match TRBD2. Unmatched junction bases numbered 15, after V lost 5 bases and J lost 5 bases. There are 17 residues in the CDR3. The germline gives CDR1 SGHNT, CDR2 YENEEA. For the CDR3, the DNA is TGTGCCAGCAGCCGGGGGGGTGGCAGGGGAGGAGGAGATACGCAGTATTTT. Translation gives CASSRGGGRGGGDTQYF.

This clone was found a few times. This rearrangement joins TRBV5-4 to TRBJ1-2; 7 bases align to TRBD1. The trim removed 4 bases at V and 8 bases at J, leaving 14 bases unmatched. Germline CDR1 reads SGHNT; CDR2 reads YYREEE (reference sequence). This CDR3 contains 15 residues. CDR3: CASSPSGRGTWGYTF. DNA for the CDR3: TGTGCCAGCAGCCCGTCGGGCAGGGGGACGTGGGGCTACACCTTC.

This chain links TRBV28 with TRBJ1-5; perhaps TRBD1 as D (5 bases). Deletions cut 6 bases from V and 5 bases from J, with 17 bases between. Germline lookup yields CDR1 MDHEN and CDR2 SYDVKM. The CDR3 length is 15 residues. CDR3 DNA sequence: TGTGCCAGCAGCCTTCTCACAGGTGATGATCAGCCCCAGCATTTT. Its protein is CASSLLTGDDQPQHF.

This clone was picked up one time. The chain couples TRBV10-1 to TRBJ2-1; no clear D. Per the germline V gene, CDR1 is WNHNN and CDR2 is SYGVQD (reference sequence). The CDR3 totals 13 residues. V was clipped by 2 bases and J by 6 bases, with 8 bases between them. CDR3 residues: CASSELVGNEQFF. CDR3 DNA sequence: TGCGCCAGCAGTGAGCTAGTGGGCAATGAGCAGTTCTTC.

The chain's CDR3 is CASSYPGTNEKLFF. DNA of the CDR3: TGCGCCAGCAGCTACCCGGGCACGAATGAAAAACTGTTTTTT. The chain employs TRBV5-1 and TRBJ1-4; D call uncertain. Per the germline V gene, CDR1 is SGHRS and CDR2 is YFSETQ. Between the trimmed V and J ends, which lost 3 bases and 5 bases, there was a span of 11 bases. This CDR3 has 14 amino acids.

This clone has just one count. The chain carries TRBV7-2 and TRBJ2-3, with TRBD2 matching 7 bases. V lost 4 bases to trimming and J lost 6 bases; unmatched junction nucleotides: 4. Germline V gene sequence: CDR1 SGHTA, CDR2 FQGNSA. This CDR3 has 13 residues. CDR3 bases: TGTGCCAGCAGCTGGGGGGGGGTGGATACGCAGTATTTT. This translates into CASSWGGVDTQYF. Variable domain in full (rest from reference TRBV7-2 and TRBJ2-3): GAGVSQSPSNKVTEKGKDVELRCDPISGHTALYWYRQSLGQGLEFLIYFQGNSAPDKSGLPSDRFSAERTGGSVSTLTIQRTQQEDSAVYLCASSWGGVDTQYFGPGTRLTVL.

This rearrangement joins TRBV7-3 to TRBJ2-1; perhaps TRBD2 as D (7 bases). The V end was cut by 6 bases, the J end by 8 bases, with 20 bases between. This CDR3 is 15 amino acids long. Germline CDR1 reads SGHTA; CDR2 reads FQGTGA. This chain's CDR3 is CASSLRSGTRHEQFF. The CDR3 nucleotides are TGTGCCAGCAGTCTCAGGAGCGGGACACGCCATGAGCAGTTCTTC.

V and J are TRBV2 and TRBJ1-2; TRBD1 might be the D (5 bases). V lost 0 bases, J lost 8 bases, and 13 bases lay in between. The CDR3 runs 14 residues. CDR1 is SNHLY, CDR2 FYNNEI, per germline. The CDR3: CASSEAAGLRGYTF. DNA for the CDR3: TGTGCCAGCAGTGAAGCGGCGGGGCTTCGCGGCTACACCTTC.

Only one count was recorded for this clone. The chain has TRBV18 and TRBJ1-3; possible D gene TRBD1, 6 bases. V was clipped by 4 bases and J by 1 base, with 8 bases between them. The CDR3 loop spans 14 amino acids. The V gene's germline CDR1 is KGHSH and CDR2 LQKENI. This CDR3 reads CASSRGASGNTIYF. The CDR3 region has the DNA TGTGCCAGCTCACGGGGGGCTTCTGGAAACACCATATATTTT. Variable domain in full (rest from reference TRBV18 and TRBJ1-3): NAGVMQNPRHLVRRRGQEARLRCSPMKGHSHVYWYRQLPEEGLKFMVYLQKENIIDESGMPKERFSAEFPKEGPSILRIQQVVRGDSAAYFCASSRGASGNTIYFGEGSWLTVV.

The V and J genes are TRBV18 and TRBJ1-6; D is ambiguous. The CDR3 has 15 residues. Trimming cost V 1 base and J 7 bases, with 11 bases left between them. Germline assignment: CDR1 KGHSH and CDR2 LQKENI. CDR3 sequence (DNA): TGTGCCAGCTCACCACGGGAGAAAACCAATTCACCCCTCCACTTT. Translating it yields CASSPREKTNSPLHF.

The chain couples TRBV30 to TRBJ2-3; D is tentatively TRBD1 or TRBD2 (5 bases each). Germline CDR1 is GTSNPN and CDR2 is SVGIG (reference sequence). The CDR3 is made up of 12 amino acids. The V end was cut by 0 bases, the J end by 11 bases, with 12 bases between. CDR3 coding DNA: TGTGCCTGGAGTGTAGTAAGGGACGGGCAGTATTTT. Translated, it gives CAWSVVRDGQYF.

The V call is TRBV27, the J call TRBJ2-1; TRBD2 agrees at 9 bases. Germline loops: CDR1 MNHEY, CDR2 SMNVEV (reference sequence). Germline trimming cut 7 bases from V and 7 bases from J; bases unmatched to any gene: 8. This CDR3 comprises 14 residues. CDR3 sequence reads: CASTLAGPGNEQFF. The CDR3 bases are TGTGCCAGCACTCTAGCGGGACCGGGGAATGAGCAGTTCTTC.

The chain's CDR3 is CASSSDPNTQYF. The CDR3 bases are TGTGCCAGCAGTTCCGACCCAAATACGCAGTATTTT. The rearrangement links TRBV6-5 to TRBJ2-3; D is undetermined. Germline assignment: CDR1 MNHEY and CDR2 SVGAGI. V was shortened by 4 bases and J by 7 bases, with 9 bases between the two germline ends. There are 12 residues in the CDR3.

V usage is TRBV2 and J usage is TRBJ1-5; a weak D match, TRBD1 (5 bases). This CDR3 comprises 15 residues. CDR1 and CDR2 from the germline V gene are SNHLY and FYNNEI. V dropped 3 bases and J dropped 3 bases, with 12 bases sitting between them. The CDR3 region has the DNA TGTGCCAGCAGTGATTGGGCAGGGCACAATCAGCCCCAGCATTTT. Translating gives CASSDWAGHNQPQHF.

The V gene is TRBV2, the J gene TRBJ2-7; TRBD2 aligns across 15 bases. The CDR3 spans 22 residues. With 6 bases clipped from V and 5 bases from J, the junction kept 26 bases outside the gene matches. CDR1 SNHLY and CDR2 FYNNEI come from the germline V gene. This CDR3 reads CASRAGTGGSWTSGRAFHEQYF. Written as DNA, the CDR3 is TGTGCCAGCAGAGCCGGGACAGGGGGCTCATGGACTAGCGGGAGGGCCTTCCACGAGCAGTACTTC.

The chain joins TRBV5-5 to TRBJ1-4, with unresolved D. Per the germline V gene, CDR1 is SGHKS and CDR2 is YYEKEE (reference sequence). The CDR3 contains 13 residues. The V end lost 4 bases, the J end lost 0 bases, and 4 bases lay between the germline ends. CDR3 coding DNA: TGTGCCAGCAGCGCCGCAACTAATGAAAAACTGTTTTTT. This gives the protein CASSAATNEKLFF.

This sequence joins TRBV3-1 (or the pseudogene TRBV3-2) and TRBJ1-2; D unclear. This CDR3 has 12 residues. CDR1 LGHDT and CDR2 YNNKEL come from the germline V gene (reference sequence). The V and J ends lost 4 bases and 5 bases respectively, with 8 bases between them. CDR3 coding DNA: TGTGCCAGCAGCCCCGGCAGATATGGCTACACCTTC. It translates to CASSPGRYGYTF.

The table lists this clone with a few counts. The chain links TRBV5-1 to TRBJ2-2; 8 nucleotides match TRBD2. Germline loops: CDR1 SGHRS, CDR2 YFSETQ. Trimming took 0 bases from V and 3 from J; bases not matched to a gene: 4. The CDR3 is made up of 16 amino acids. The CDR3 nucleotides read TGCGCCAGCAGCTTGGGGAGTAGCGGGGACACCGGGGAGCTGTTTTTT. Translating it yields CASSLGSSGDTGELFF.

V is TRBV28 and J is TRBJ1-3; D gene unclear. The V end lost 3 bases, the J end lost 2 bases, and 2 bases lay between the germline ends. Germline CDR1 MDHEN, CDR2 SYDVKM. The CDR3 totals 12 residues. The CDR3 here is CASSFPGNTIYF. For the CDR3, the DNA is TGTGCCAGCAGTTTCCCTGGAAACACCATATATTTT. The full variable domain, with the rest looked up from reference TRBV28 and TRBJ1-3, is DVKVTQSSRYLVKRTGEKVFLECVQDMDHENMFWYRQDPGLGLRLIYFSYDVKMKEKGDIPEGYSVSREKKERFSLILESASTNQTSMYLCASSFPGNTIYFGEGSWLTVV.

The rearrangement uses TRBV19 and TRBJ2-7; D is unresolved. The V end was cut by 5 bases, the J end by 2 bases, with 10 bases between. The length of the CDR3 is 13 residues. CDR1 is LNHDA, CDR2 SQIVND, per germline (reference sequence). CDR3 nucleotide sequence: TGTGCCAGTAGTCCCGGAATGGCCTACGAGCAGTACTTC. It codes for CASSPGMAYEQYF.

CDR3 DNA sequence: TGTGCCAGCAGAAGGGACAGCTCCTACAATGAGCAGTTCTTC. It translates to CASRRDSSYNEQFF. The chain is built from TRBV6-5 and TRBJ2-1; 7 bases match TRBD1. The ends lost 6 bases at V and 0 bases at J; junction bases unmatched: 2. Germline values: CDR1 MNHEY, CDR2 SVGAGI. This CDR3 is 14 amino acids long.

As concerns this clone: An end of the junction differs from the germline gene, which may be a read error. The chain recombines TRBV3-1 (or the pseudogene TRBV3-2) with TRBJ2-1; weak D call: TRBD2 (6 bases). The CDR3 runs to 20 residues. Germline assignment: CDR1 LGHDT and CDR2 YNNKEL (reference sequence). CDR3 residues: CASSQRSGSSRGAAYNGQFF. CDR3 DNA sequence: TGTGCCAGCAGCCAAAGATCGGGGTCGAGTCGCGGGGCAGCCTACAATGGGCAGTTCTTC.

This chain joins TRBV11-1 and TRBJ1-1, with TRBD1 as a possible D gene (5 bases). The V and J ends lost 8 bases and 0 bases respectively, with 10 bases between them. Germline loops: CDR1 SGHAT, CDR2 FQDESV (reference sequence). The CDR3 length is 13 residues. In nucleotides, the CDR3 is TGTGCCAGCGGCAGGGATATGAACACTGAAGCTTTCTTT. As protein: CASGRDMNTEAFF.

In this sample, this clone turned up once. The J gene is TRBJ2-5, the V gene TRBV5-6; possibly TRBD2 for D (6 bases). The germline V gene has CDR1 SGHDT and CDR2 YYEEEE. V shed 4 bases and J shed 0 bases, with 16 bases lying between them. This CDR3 has 16 amino acids. The CDR3 nucleotides read TGTGCCAGCAGCCTACCGGGACTCGTGTACCAAGAGACCCAGTACTTC. Translation: CASSLPGLVYQETQYF.

The chain recombines TRBV29-1 with TRBJ1-4; D is perhaps TRBD1 (5 bases). Germline CDR1 is SQVTM and CDR2 is ANQGSEA. Deletions cut 7 bases from V and 5 bases from J, with 17 bases between. The CDR3 has 14 residues. In DNA form, the CDR3 reads TGCAGCGCCTCCCGCGGGGGGATGAATGAAAAACTGTTTTTT. Residues: CSASRGGMNEKLFF.